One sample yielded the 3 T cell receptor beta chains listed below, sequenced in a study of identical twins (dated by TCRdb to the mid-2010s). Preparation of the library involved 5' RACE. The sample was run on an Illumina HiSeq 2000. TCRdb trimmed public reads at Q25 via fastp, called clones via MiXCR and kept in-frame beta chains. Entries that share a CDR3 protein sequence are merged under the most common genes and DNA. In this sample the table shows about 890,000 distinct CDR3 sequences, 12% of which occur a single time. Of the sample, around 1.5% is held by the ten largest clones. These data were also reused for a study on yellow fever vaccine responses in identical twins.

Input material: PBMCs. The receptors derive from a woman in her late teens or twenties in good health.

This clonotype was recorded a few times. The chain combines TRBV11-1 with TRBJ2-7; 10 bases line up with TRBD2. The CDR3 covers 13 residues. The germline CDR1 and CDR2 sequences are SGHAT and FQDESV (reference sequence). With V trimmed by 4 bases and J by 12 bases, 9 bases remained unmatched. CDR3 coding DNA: TGTGCCAGCAGCTACGCGGCTAGCGGGAGTCTGTACTTC. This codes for CASSYAASGSLYF.

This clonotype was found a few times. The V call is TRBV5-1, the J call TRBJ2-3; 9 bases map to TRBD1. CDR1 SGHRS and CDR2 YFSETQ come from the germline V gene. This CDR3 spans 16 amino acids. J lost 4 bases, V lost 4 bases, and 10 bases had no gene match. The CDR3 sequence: CASSGGTGMSADTQYF. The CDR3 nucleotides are TGCGCCAGCAGCGGGGGGACAGGGATGTCGGCAGATACGCAGTATTTT. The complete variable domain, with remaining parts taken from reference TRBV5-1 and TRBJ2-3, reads KAGVTQTPRYLIKTRGQQVTLSCSPISGHRSVSWYQQTPGQGLQFLFEYFSETQRNKGNFPGRFSGRQFSNSRSEMNVSTLELGDSALYLCASSGGTGMSADTQYFGPGTRLTVL.

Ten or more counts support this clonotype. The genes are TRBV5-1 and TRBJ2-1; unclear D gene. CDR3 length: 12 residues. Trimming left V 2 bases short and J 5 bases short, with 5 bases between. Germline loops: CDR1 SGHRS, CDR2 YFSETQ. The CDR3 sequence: CASSFGDNEQFF. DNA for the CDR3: TGCGCCAGCAGCTTTGGGGACAATGAGCAGTTCTTC.